This T cell receptor (beta chain) was sequenced during a study of blood T cell repertoires in COVID-19. About the study: Acute and convalescent COVID-19 samples came from the United States, Italy and Spain. Nucleic acid was either cDNA or gDNA, and it came from T cells, B-cell-depleted T cells, or PBMCs.

Original processing notes: Nucleated cell counts were estimated from reference gene primer amplification. Produced via immunoSEQ multiplex PCR; TCRdb's table is partial and in-frame only. V and J calls and clone size are given by that table; D and trimming were obtained from the DNA. The sample records approximately 140,000 clones, around 87% being singletons. Germline V CDR1 and CDR2: SEHNR, FQNEAQ (reference sequence). The CDR3 is 15 amino acids. Sample: peripheral blood. The source is a woman in her thirties or forties with acute or convalescent COVID-19. The chain carries TRBV7-9 and TRBJ2-2, with a possible D match to TRBD1 (5 bases). Here the CDR3 reads CGASVGPSNTGELFF. The CDR3 DNA sequence: TGTGGGGCTAGTGTGGGGCCATCGAACACCGGGGAGCTGTTTTTT.